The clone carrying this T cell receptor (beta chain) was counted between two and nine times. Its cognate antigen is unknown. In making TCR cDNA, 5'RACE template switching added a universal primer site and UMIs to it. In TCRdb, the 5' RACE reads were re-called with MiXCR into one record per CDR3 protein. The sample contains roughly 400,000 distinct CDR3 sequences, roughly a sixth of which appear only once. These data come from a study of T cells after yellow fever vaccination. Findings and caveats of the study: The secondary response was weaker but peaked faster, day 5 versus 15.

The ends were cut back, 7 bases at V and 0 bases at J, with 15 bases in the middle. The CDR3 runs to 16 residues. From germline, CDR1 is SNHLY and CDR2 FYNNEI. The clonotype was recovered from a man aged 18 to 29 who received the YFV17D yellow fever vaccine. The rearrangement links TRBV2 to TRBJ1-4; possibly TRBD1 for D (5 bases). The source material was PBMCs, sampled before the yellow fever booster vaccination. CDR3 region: CASTLGRTATNEKLFF. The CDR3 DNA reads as TGTGCCAGCACCCTGGGACGTACCGCAACTAATGAAAAACTGTTTTTT.